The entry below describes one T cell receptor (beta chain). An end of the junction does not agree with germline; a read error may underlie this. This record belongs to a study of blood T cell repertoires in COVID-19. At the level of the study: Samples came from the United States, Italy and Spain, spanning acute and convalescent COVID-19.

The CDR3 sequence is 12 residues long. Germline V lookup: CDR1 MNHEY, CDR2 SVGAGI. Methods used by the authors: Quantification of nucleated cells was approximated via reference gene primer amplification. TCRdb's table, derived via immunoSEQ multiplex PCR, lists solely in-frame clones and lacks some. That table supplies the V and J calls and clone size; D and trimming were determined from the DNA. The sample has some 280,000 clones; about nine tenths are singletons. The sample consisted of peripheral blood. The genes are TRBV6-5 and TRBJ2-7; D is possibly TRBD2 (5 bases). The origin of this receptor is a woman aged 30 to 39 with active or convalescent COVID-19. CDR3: CASSYRGNEQHF. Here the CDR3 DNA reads TGTGCCAGCAGTTACCGAGGGAACGAGCAGCACTTC.